What follows are 25 T cell receptor beta chains derived from one specimen sequenced in a study of cytomegalovirus exposure and HLA in healthy donors. Both 60 Vbeta primers and 13 Jbeta primers went into the PCR. Some clones are missing from TCRdb's copy, which holds only in-frame ones; the method was immunoSEQ multiplex PCR. In the table there are roughly 200,000 clones, more than 65% of which are singletons. Sequencing was carried out using PBMCs. The receptor source for this set is a woman aged 50 to 65 in good health and CMV-seronegative.

For the CDR3, the DNA is TGTGCCAGCAGACCGGGGACTAGCGGGGAATACCAAGAGACCCAGTACTTC. Amino acid sequence: CASRPGTSGEYQETQYF. The chain joins TRBV28 to TRBJ2-5; TRBD2 aligns across 13 bases. The CDR3 runs to 17 residues. The V and J ends lost 6 bases and 0 bases, in that order; junction bases with no gene match: 7. The germline CDR1 and CDR2 sequences are MDHEN and SYDVKM.

The table lists this clone with a few counts. This sequence joins TRBV30 and TRBJ1-5; D perhaps matches TRBD1 (6 bases). V lost 0 bases and J 5 bases, leaving 26 bases between the germline ends. The CDR3 covers 19 residues. The germline V gene has CDR1 GTSNPN and CDR2 SVGIG (reference sequence). For the CDR3, the DNA is TGTGCCTGGAGTGTAAGTGGGGGGGGGCGGAGAATGGCATATCAGCCCCAGCATTTT. Its translation: CAWSVSGGGRRMAYQPQHF.

The rearrangement joins TRBV9 to TRBJ2-3; TRBD2 matches at 8 bases. V dropped 6 bases and J dropped 3; count of bases not matched to a gene: 3. In germline, CDR1 is SGDLS, CDR2 YYNGEE. The CDR3 is 13 amino acids. CDR3 bases: TGTGCCAGCACGGGCGGGAGGACAGATACGCAGTATTTT. This gives the protein CASTGGRTDTQYF.

For this clone: Other DNA sequences in the same sample also yield this CDR3. The J gene is TRBJ2-5, the V gene TRBV5-1; D remains unclear. This CDR3 has 11 amino acids. From germline, CDR1 is SGHRS and CDR2 YFSETQ. The V gene lost 3 bases and the J gene lost 2 bases, with 2 bases spanning the gap. CDR3 amino acids: CASSSQETQYF. In DNA, the CDR3 is TGCGCCAGCAGCTCACAAGAGACCCAGTACTTC.

The J gene is TRBJ2-3, the V gene TRBV9; 7 bases align to TRBD2. The CDR3 is 16 amino acids. Germline CDR1 reads SGDLS; CDR2 reads YYNGEE. With V trimmed by 4 bases and J by 2 bases, 10 bases remained unmatched. The CDR3 spells CASSPRAGESTDTQYF. CDR3 nucleotide sequence: TGTGCCAGCAGCCCAAGGGCGGGGGAATCCACAGATACGCAGTATTTT. Complete variable domain (other parts from reference TRBV9 and TRBJ2-3): DSGVTQTPKHLITATGQRVTLRCSPRSGDLSVYWYQQSLDQGLQFLIQYYNGEERAKGNILERFSAQQFPDLHSELNLSSLELGDSALYFCASSPRAGESTDTQYFGPGTRLTVL.

This clone was seen only once. The chain links TRBV18 to TRBJ2-7; possible D gene TRBD1, 5 bases. The length of the CDR3 is 11 residues. Germline-derived CDR1 and CDR2 are KGHSH and LQKENI. Trimming shortened V by 6 bases and J by 3 bases, and 6 bases separated the two germline ends. The CDR3 here is CASSQGYEQYF. The CDR3 DNA sequence: TGTGCCAGCTCCCAGGGCTACGAGCAGTACTTC.

The chain employs TRBV28 and TRBJ2-1; 10 positions agree with TRBD2. V lost 4 bases to trimming and J lost 3 bases; unmatched junction nucleotides: 3. The germline CDR1 and CDR2 sequences are MDHEN and SYDVKM. The length of the CDR3 is 15 residues. The CDR3 DNA sequence: TGTGCCAGCAGTTGGACTAGCGGAGACTACAATGAGCAGTTCTTC. Translating it yields CASSWTSGDYNEQFF. The variable domain in full, with the rest retrieved from reference TRBV28 and TRBJ2-1, is DVKVTQSSRYLVKRTGEKVFLECVQDMDHENMFWYRQDPGLGLRLIYFSYDVKMKEKGDIPEGYSVSREKKERFSLILESASTNQTSMYLCASSWTSGDYNEQFFGPGTRLTVL.

The chain has TRBV28 and TRBJ2-4, with 8 bases lining up with TRBD1. CDR3 size: 14 residues. Unmatched junction bases numbered 4, after V lost 6 bases and J lost 3 bases. Germline values: CDR1 MDHEN, CDR2 SYDVKM. CDR3: CASRAGGGKNIQYF. CDR3 DNA sequence: TGTGCCAGCAGGGCAGGGGGCGGCAAAAACATTCAGTACTTC. The complete variable domain, with remaining parts taken from reference TRBV28 and TRBJ2-4, reads DVKVTQSSRYLVKRTGEKVFLECVQDMDHENMFWYRQDPGLGLRLIYFSYDVKMKEKGDIPEGYSVSREKKERFSLILESASTNQTSMYLCASRAGGGKNIQYFGAGTRLSVL.

CDR3 sequence (DNA): TGTGCCAGCAGCTTAGTGGGGACAGGCGAGCAGTTCTTC. Translated: CASSLVGTGEQFF. The chain couples TRBV7-2 to TRBJ2-1; 8 nucleotides line up with TRBD1. The germline gives CDR1 SGHTA, CDR2 FQGNSA. The CDR3 totals 13 residues. J was trimmed by 10 bases and V by 1 base; bases with no gene match: 3.

The rearrangement uses TRBV27 and TRBJ1-5, with unresolved D. Germline CDR1 MNHEY, CDR2 SMNVEV (reference sequence). This CDR3 has 14 amino acids. V lost 4 bases, J lost 7 bases, and 14 bases lay in between. CDR3 residues: CASSSQDSGQPQHF. CDR3 in DNA: TGTGCCAGCAGTTCCCAAGATAGCGGCCAGCCCCAGCATTTT.

This clone showed up just once. Germline is not matched at one junction end, which may reflect a read error. V and J are TRBV7-9 and TRBJ2-3, with 11 bases that match TRBD2. Germline loops: CDR1 SEHNR, CDR2 FQNEAQ (reference sequence). The CDR3 length is 17 residues. The CDR3 DNA follows: TGTTCCAGCAACAACCGACTAGCGGGACGGGGCACAGATACGCAGTATTTT. Its translation: CSSNNRLAGRGTDTQYF.

The V and J genes are TRBV5-1 and TRBJ1-5; D unresolved. Trimming left V 2 bases short and J 6 bases short, with 15 bases between. The germline CDR1 and CDR2 sequences are SGHRS and YFSETQ. This CDR3 has 15 residues. CDR3 region: CASSFVPGNSQPQHF. CDR3 DNA sequence: TGCGCCAGCAGCTTTGTTCCGGGGAACAGTCAGCCCCAGCATTTT.

Of note for this clone: The junction departs from the called germline gene at one end, perhaps through a read error. The genes are TRBV6-1 and TRBJ1-1; perhaps TRBD1 as D (6 bases). The CDR3 covers 10 residues. Germline V gives CDR1 MNHNS, CDR2 SASEGT. In nucleotides, the CDR3 is TGTGCCAGCAGTCTGGATCGAACAGGGTTT. Encoded protein: CASSLDRTGF.

The chain uses TRBV5-1 and TRBJ1-2; 8 bases are shared with TRBD1. The CDR3 length is 13 residues. Germline values: CDR1 SGHRS, CDR2 YFSETQ. The V segment lost 0 bases and the J segment 6 bases; nucleotides outside the gene matches: 1. CDR3 coding DNA: TGCGCCAGCAGCTTGGGGACAGGGAATGGCTACACCTTC. Translated, it gives CASSLGTGNGYTF.

This chain links TRBV19 with TRBJ1-1; D is unclear. Germline V gives CDR1 LNHDA, CDR2 SQIVND (reference sequence). V was trimmed by 1 base and J by 3 bases, leaving 12 bases between them. The CDR3 is made up of 15 amino acids. The CDR3, as DNA: TGTGCCAGTAGTATAGTTGGAGGGTTCCACACTGAAGCTTTCTTT. This gives the protein CASSIVGGFHTEAFF.

The rearrangement joins TRBV4-3 to TRBJ2-4, with a tentative D call TRBD2 (7 bases). V was shortened by 0 bases and J by 8 bases, with 8 bases between the two germline ends. Germline lookup yields CDR1 LGHNA and CDR2 YSLEER. The CDR3 has 13 residues. Here the CDR3 reads CASSQEGGDIQYF. The DNA of the CDR3 is TGCGCCAGCAGCCAAGAAGGGGGGGACATTCAGTACTTC.

This sequence joins TRBV27 and TRBJ1-4, with TRBD1 matching over 8 bases. CDR3 size: 15 residues. Germline V gene lookup returns CDR1 MNHEY and CDR2 SMNVEV (reference sequence). V dropped 1 base and J dropped 5; count of bases not matched to a gene: 3. The CDR3: CASSLWPGGNEKLFF. The CDR3 DNA follows: TGTGCCAGCAGTTTATGGCCAGGGGGCAATGAAAAACTGTTTTTT.

This chain uses TRBV28 with TRBJ2-3; 9 bases are a match to TRBD2. Trimming at V came to 5 bases and at J to 4 bases, leaving 7 bases not matched to a gene. Germline-derived CDR1 and CDR2 are MDHEN and SYDVKM. This CDR3 contains 15 residues. CDR3: CASSALAGVADTQYF. CDR3 sequence (DNA): TGTGCCAGCAGTGCGTTAGCGGGAGTAGCAGATACGCAGTATTTT.

The genes are TRBV5-6 and TRBJ2-5, with D possibly TRBD2 on 7 matching bases. V lost 0 bases and J lost 1, with 10 bases in between. Germline V CDR1 and CDR2: SGHDT, YYEEEE. The CDR3 sequence is 15 residues long. In DNA form, the CDR3 reads TGTGCCAGCAGCTTGGTAGGGGGGGCCCAAGAGACCCAGTACTTC. Its protein product is CASSLVGGAQETQYF.

About this clone itself: Germline is not matched at one junction end, which may reflect a read error. V usage is TRBV19 and J usage is TRBJ2-5; 11 bases are shared with TRBD1. The V gene's germline CDR1 is LNHDA and CDR2 SQIVND (reference sequence). The CDR3 totals 12 residues. As DNA, the CDR3 is TGTACCAGTAGTAACGGACAGGGGGCGCCGTACTTC. Translated, it gives CTSSNGQGAPYF.

The V gene is TRBV5-6, the J gene TRBJ1-4; 7 positions match TRBD1. From germline, CDR1 is SGHDT and CDR2 YYEEEE. V trimming: 1 base; J trimming: 6 bases; junction bases outside the gene matches: 15. This CDR3 has 18 amino acids. The CDR3: CASSLPYSGQPNHEKLFF. The CDR3 bases are TGTGCCAGCAGCTTGCCCTACTCGGGACAGCCAAACCATGAAAAACTGTTTTTT.

This sequence joins TRBV28 and TRBJ1-2; 7 positions match TRBD1. The CDR3 loop spans 15 amino acids. V dropped 6 bases and J dropped 4; count of bases not matched to a gene: 11. The V gene's germline CDR1 is MDHEN and CDR2 SYDVKM. The CDR3 nucleotides read TGTGCCAGCAGCTACCCCAGACAGGGAGGCTATGGCTACACCTTC. It is translated as CASSYPRQGGYGYTF.

This clone is a singleton in its sample. The rearrangement links TRBV6-1 to TRBJ1-5, with a tentative D call TRBD1 (5 bases). The CDR3 has 13 amino acids. Deletions cut 10 bases from V and 9 bases from J, with 19 bases between. Germline V gene data show CDR1 as MNHNS and CDR2 as SASEGT. Written as DNA, the CDR3 is TGTGCCACTCTCGGCCACCTCGGGGGGCCCCAGCATTTT. Translating gives CATLGHLGGPQHF.

The chain combines TRBV27 with TRBJ2-3; the match to TRBD2 covers 10 bases. The J segment lost 8 bases and the V segment lost 4 bases, leaving 15 bases of the junction unmatched. This CDR3 has 17 residues. CDR1 MNHEY and CDR2 SMNVEV come from the germline V gene (reference sequence). The CDR3 DNA sequence: TGTGCCAGCAGTTATCGCCCGCTAGCGGGAGTAGTAGGTACGCAGTATTTT. This sequence encodes CASSYRPLAGVVGTQYF.

The chain carries TRBV5-1 and TRBJ2-6; D possibly corresponds to TRBD1 (5 bases). From germline, CDR1 is SGHRS and CDR2 YFSETQ. V was cut by 4 bases and J by 0 bases, with 11 bases left in between. The CDR3 spans 16 residues. CDR3 sequence reads: CASSVSGPSGANVLTF. In DNA, the CDR3 is TGCGCCAGCAGCGTCTCAGGGCCCTCTGGGGCCAACGTCCTGACTTTC.